This T cell receptor (beta chain) was sequenced in a study of OX40 agonist ivuxolimab in advanced cancers. Across the study: Antecedent anti-PD-1, anti-PD-L1 or anti-CTLA-4 therapy was permissible, with roughly 40% having received some.

The germline V gene has CDR1 SGHVS and CDR2 FQNEAQ. The CDR3 loop spans 15 amino acids. Between the trimmed V and J ends, which lost 1 base and 8 bases, there was a span of 17 bases. TCRdb's copy holds only in-frame clones and misses some; the assay was immunoSEQ multiplex PCR. The repertoire includes about 98,000 clones, about 92% of them detected once, and 0.25% to 0.3% sits in the top ten. Source: CD4+ or CD8+ T cells sorted from blood, taken in a trial of the OX40 agonist ivuxolimab. The rearrangement uses TRBV7-8 and TRBJ1-2; D unclear. The origin of this receptor is an adult with an advanced solid tumor such as melanoma, head and neck, liver or kidney cancer. The CDR3 is CASSLVFEGGRGYTF. In nucleotides, the CDR3 is TGTGCCAGCAGCTTAGTCTTCGAGGGAGGGAGAGGCTACACCTTC.